This paragraph reports one T cell receptor (beta chain). These data belong to a study of blood T cell repertoires in COVID-19. About the research overall: There were acute and convalescent COVID-19 samples, and they came from the United States, Italy and Spain. Sample material is recorded as cDNA or gDNA derived from T cells, B-cell-depleted T cells, or PBMCs.

TCRdb keeps only in-frame clones here, not all; method: immunoSEQ multiplex PCR. Of roughly 360,000 clones listed, about 80% are singletons. The CDR3 has 15 amino acids. The ends were cut back, 7 bases at V and 5 bases at J, with 15 bases in the middle. Looked up from germline, CDR1 is MNHEY and CDR2 is SVGAGI. This sequence joins TRBV6-5 and TRBJ1-6, with D perhaps TRBD1 (5 bases). The sample was peripheral blood. The receptor's source is a human donor with acute or convalescent COVID-19. The donor label of this sample is uncertain. The CDR3 DNA is TGTGCCAGCAATATCCACAGGATCCATAATTCACCCCTCCACTTT. This translates into CASNIHRIHNSPLHF.